Listed below are T cell receptor beta chains from one sample, sequenced in a study of blood T cell repertoires in COVID-19. The data were produced by immunoSEQ multiplex PCR, yet TCRdb's version contains in-frame clones alone and is incomplete. The table has fewer than 200,000 clones, approximately 91% seen once; the top ten hold roughly 5.3%. The sample taken for sequencing was peripheral blood. These receptors were collected from a young man with COVID-19, enrolled during active disease. Each CDR3 is given with its conserved first and last residue. The D gene is left open where the match is weak. Size is stated for part of the rows, as once, few or many counts, or as a class when the clone is expanded.

d_gene	abundance	v_gene	j_gene	CDR3aa	CDR3nt
NA	NA	TRBV19	TRBJ1-2	CASSNRDIYGYTF	TGTGCCAGTAGTAACCGGGACATCTATGGCTACACCTTC
TRBD1	NA	TRBV19	TRBJ1-2	CASRGAAYGYTF	TGTGCCAGCAGGGGGGCAGCCTATGGCTACACCTTC
NA	once	TRBV7-8	TRBJ1-5	CASSLARSRMRPQHF	TGTGCCAGCAGCTTAGCGCGTTCCAGGATGAGGCCCCAGCATTTT
NA	NA	TRBV27	TRBJ1-2	CASSLNRNYGYTF	TGTGCCAGCAGTTTGAACAGAAACTATGGCTACACCTTC
NA	NA	TRBV28	TRBJ2-7	CASSLQAFYEQYF	TGTGCCAGCAGTCTCCAGGCATTCTACGAGCAGTACTTC
TRBD1	NA	TRBV30	TRBJ1-5	CAWSHPTGGRPNQPQHF	TGTGCCTGGAGCCACCCAACAGGGGGCCGTCCAAATCAGCCCCAGCATTTT
NA	NA	TRBV7-2	TRBJ1-1	CASSPLTVNTEAFF	TGTGCCAGCAGCCCCCTGACAGTGAACACTGAAGCTTTCTTT
NA	NA	TRBV10-3	TRBJ1-1	CAISGELGTEAFF	TGTGCCATCAGTGGGGAACTAGGCACTGAAGCTTTCTTT
TRBD2	NA	TRBV15	TRBJ2-3	CATSKLTSGRSADTQYF	TGTGCCACCAGCAAATTGACTAGCGGGAGGAGCGCAGATACGCAGTATTTT
NA	NA	TRBV28	TRBJ2-1	CASKISKSYNEQFF	TGTGCCAGCAAGATTTCTAAATCCTACAATGAGCAGTTCTTC
NA	NA	TRBV27	TRBJ1-5	CASSLWGGTMDNQPQHF	TGTGCCAGCAGTTTATGGGGGGGCACGATGGACAATCAGCCCCAGCATTTT
NA	NA	TRBV29-1	TRBJ1-5	CSLQEGKVSNQPQHF	TGCAGCCTACAGGAGGGAAAGGTAAGCAATCAGCCCCAGCATTTT
NA	NA	TRBV9	TRBJ2-3	CASSGDRQGSTDTQYF	TGTGCCAGCAGCGGAGACAGGCAAGGCAGCACAGATACGCAGTATTTT
NA	NA	TRBV29-1	TRBJ2-7	CSVEGAYEQYF	TGCAGCGTTGAGGGAGCTTACGAGCAGTACTTC
TRBD2	NA	TRBV19	TRBJ2-1	CASSITSGTYNEQFF	TGTGCCAGTAGTATAACTAGCGGGACTTACAATGAGCAGTTCTTC
NA	few	TRBV28	TRBJ1-5	CASSYPWGGAAQPQHF	TGTGCCAGCAGTTACCCCTGGGGGGGGGCCGCTCAGCCCCAGCATTTT
TRBD1	NA	TRBV29-1	TRBJ1-4	CSVSYLGTANEKLLF	TGCAGCGTGAGCTACTTAGGGACAGCTAATGAAAAACTGCTTTTT
NA	NA	TRBV14	TRBJ2-7	CASSSQLVPTYEQYF	TGTGCCAGCAGCTCTCAACTAGTGCCGACCTACGAGCAGTACTTC
TRBD2	NA	TRBV13	TRBJ2-2	CASSTSGGGIRELFF	TGTGCCAGCAGCACTAGCGGGGGCGGGATCCGGGAGCTGTTTTTT
TRBD1	once	TRBV10-3	TRBJ1-4	CAINRGLGEKLLF	TGTGCCATCAACAGGGGCTTGGGAGAAAAACTGCTTTTT
TRBD2	NA	TRBV7-9	TRBJ2-5	CASSPGGGQVQETQYF	TGTGCCAGCAGCCCCGGGGGGGGGCAGGTCCAAGAGACCCAGTACTTC
TRBD2	NA	TRBV7-2	TRBJ2-7	CASSLILAGGPDYEQYF	TGTGCCAGCAGCTTAATACTAGCGGGAGGGCCGGACTACGAGCAGTACTTC
TRBD1	NA	TRBV5-6	TRBJ2-7	CASSTGQGISYEQYF	TGTGCCAGCAGCACCGGACAGGGAATCTCCTACGAGCAGTACTTC
NA	NA	TRBV29-1	TRBJ1-1	CSVDGRVNTEAFF	TGCAGCGTTGACGGTCGGGTAAACACTGAAGCTTTCTTT
NA	NA	TRBV27	TRBJ2-1	CASSSIKEKQGLYNEQFF	TGTGCCAGCAGTTCAATTAAGGAGAAACAGGGCTTGTACAATGAGCAGTTCTTC
TRBD2	NA	TRBV3-1/TRBV3-2	TRBJ2-7	CASSQTSGISYEQYF	TGTGCCAGCAGCCAGACTAGCGGGATTTCCTACGAGCAGTACTTC
TRBD1	NA	TRBV30	TRBJ1-1	CAWREGQFTEAFF	TGTGCCTGGAGGGAGGGACAGTTCACTGAAGCTTTCTTT
TRBD2	NA	TRBV11-2	TRBJ2-1	CASSSGLAGGKSSYNEQFF	TGTGCCAGCAGCTCGGGACTAGCGGGAGGGAAGAGCTCCTACAATGAGCAGTTCTTC
NA	NA	TRBV10-3	TRBJ1-5	CAISESSGTNGKQPQHF	TGTGCCATCAGTGAGTCTTCCGGGACAAATGGAAAGCAGCCCCAGCATTTT
NA	NA	TRBV27	TRBJ2-7	CASSLGRVLYEQYF	TGTGCCAGCAGTTTAGGCCGGGTCCTCTACGAGCAGTACTTC
TRBD1	few	TRBV7-2	TRBJ1-4	CASSLWGQGGEKLFF	TGTGCCAGCAGCTTATGGGGACAGGGGGGTGAAAAACTGTTTTTT
TRBD2	NA	TRBV3-1/TRBV3-2	TRBJ2-7	CASSQDRTRHYEQYF	TGTGCCAGCAGCCAAGACCGGACTAGGCACTACGAGCAGTACTTC
NA	NA	TRBV30	TRBJ2-7	CAWSATVISYEQYF	TGTGCCTGGAGTGCGACAGTTATCTCCTACGAGCAGTACTTC
TRBD1	NA	TRBV28	TRBJ2-7	CASSSPAAGTAAYGQYF	TGTGCCAGCAGTTCCCCCGCTGCCGGGACAGCGGCTTATGGGCAGTACTTC
NA	NA	TRBV15	TRBJ2-1	CATSRDRGTDNEQFF	TGTGCCACCAGCAGAGATCGGGGGACAGACAATGAGCAGTTCTTC
TRBD1	NA	TRBV19	TRBJ2-7	CASSMRGLYEQYF	TGTGCCAGTAGTATGAGGGGGCTCTACGAGCAGTACTTC
NA	NA	TRBV5-1	TRBJ1-2	CASRYLGRTEANYGYTF	TGCGCCAGCAGGTACCTGGGACGGACAGAAGCTAACTATGGCTACACCTTC
NA	NA	TRBV2	TRBJ1-3	CASSTGNSGNTIYF	TGTGCCAGCAGTACAGGAAACTCTGGAAACACCATATATTTT
TRBD2	few	TRBV7-9	TRBJ2-7	CASSPKARVRENSYEQYF	TGTGCCAGCAGCCCGAAAGCCCGTGTGCGGGAGAACTCCTACGAGCAGTACTTC
TRBD1	NA	TRBV5-1	TRBJ1-4	CASRPGQETNEKLFF	TGCGCCAGCAGGCCTGGACAGGAAACTAATGAAAAACTGTTTTTT
NA	NA	TRBV10-2	TRBJ2-7	CASSPWGGGDEQYF	TGCGCCAGCAGTCCGTGGGGCGGAGGGGACGAGCAGTACTTC
TRBD1	NA	TRBV4-1	TRBJ1-5	CASSQEGAGGQPQHF	TGCGCCAGCAGCCAGGAAGGGGCAGGGGGTCAGCCCCAGCATTTT
TRBD1	NA	TRBV4-3	TRBJ1-2	CASSHDRGGGYTF	TGCGCCAGCAGCCATGACAGGGGAGGCGGCTACACCTTC
NA	few	TRBV6-2/TRBV6-3	TRBJ1-5	CASSRDIYSNQPQHF	TGTGCCAGCAGCCGGGACATTTATAGCAATCAGCCCCAGCATTTT
NA	NA	TRBV10-3	TRBJ1-1	CAISDSGQTEAFF	TGTGCCATCAGTGACAGTGGGCAGACTGAAGCTTTCTTT
TRBD1	NA	TRBV9	TRBJ1-2	CASSVGQGAGYGYTF	TGTGCCAGCAGCGTAGGGCAGGGGGCCGGCTATGGCTACACCTTC
TRBD2	NA	TRBV4-3	TRBJ2-3	CASSQRLADTDTQYF	TGCGCCAGCAGCCAACGACTAGCGGATACAGATACGCAGTATTTT
NA	NA	TRBV10-3	TRBJ1-1	CAIEGDEAFF	TGTGCCATTGAGGGGGATGAAGCTTTCTTT
NA	NA	TRBV3-1/TRBV3-2	TRBJ2-2	CASSLKGGGGPTGELFF	TGTGCCAGCAGCCTTAAGGGGGGGGGAGGCCCCACCGGGGAGCTGTTTTTT
NA	NA	TRBV9	TRBJ1-3	CASRSYSGNTIYF	TGTGCCAGCAGGAGCTACTCTGGAAACACCATATATTTT
NA	NA	TRBV27	TRBJ2-2	CASSLNARLTGELFF	TGTGCCAGCAGTTTAAACGCGCGCTTGACCGGGGAGCTGTTTTTT
NA	NA	TRBV7-9	TRBJ1-5	CASSSGRSQPQHF	TGTGCCAGCAGCTCAGGGAGGAGTCAGCCCCAGCATTTT
NA	NA	TRBV30	TRBJ1-5	CAWTQGGGQPQHF	TGTGCCTGGACCCAGGGAGGAGGTCAGCCCCAGCATTTT
TRBD1	NA	TRBV5-1	TRBJ1-2	CASRMTGEGYGYTF	TGCGCCAGCCGTATGACAGGGGAGGGCTATGGCTACACCTTC
TRBD2	NA	TRBV11-2	TRBJ2-1	CASSFLAGPLGHYNEQFF	TGTGCCAGCAGCTTTCTAGCGGGGCCCTTAGGGCACTACAATGAGCAGTTCTTC
NA	NA	TRBV5-4	TRBJ2-1	CASSKQGPLYNEQFF	TGTGCCAGCAGCAAACAGGGCCCACTCTACAATGAGCAGTTCTTC
NA	NA	TRBV18	TRBJ2-3	CASSLRDLGGTQYF	TGTGCCAGCTCACTTCGGGACCTGGGGGGTACGCAGTATTTT
NA	NA	TRBV24-1	TRBJ2-1	CATSRSVAYGDNEQFF	TGTGCCACCAGTCGGTCAGTGGCTTACGGAGACAATGAGCAGTTCTTC
NA	NA	TRBV7-2	TRBJ2-5	CASSFSQAQETQYF	TGTGCCAGCAGCTTCTCACAGGCCCAAGAGACCCAGTACTTC
NA	NA	TRBV11-2	TRBJ2-7	CASRTGVGLREQYF	TGTGCCAGCAGAACGGGGGTGGGCTTGCGGGAGCAGTACTTC